Listed below are T cell receptor beta chains from one sample, sequenced in a study of early T cells in non-severe SARS-CoV-2 infection. TCRdb used MiXCR to reprocess the 5' RACE reads, holding one entry per CDR3 protein. In the table there are about 90,000 distinct CDR3 sequences, approximately 12% of which are singletons. The sample in question was whole blood, obtained at baseline. All receptors derive from an adult who was a healthcare worker with PCR-confirmed SARS-CoV-2 infection or an uninfected control (not recorded which). Each CDR3 is given with its conserved first and last residue. D genes are given only for firm matches. Expanded clones get a size class; other rows say once, few or many, or leave the size out.

TRBJ2-5	many	TRBV5-1	TRBD1	CASRGTGQAVETQYF	TGCGCCAGCAGAGGAACCGGACAGGCGGTAGAGACCCAGTACTTC
TRBJ2-7	.	TRBV28	.	CASSGARHPYEQYF	TGTGCCAGCTCAGGGGCCAGGCACCCCTACGAGCAGTACTTC
TRBJ2-5	few	TRBV12-3/TRBV12-4	TRBD2	CASSSGTSGGAETQYF	TGTGCCAGCAGTTCGGGGACTAGCGGGGGGGCAGAGACCCAGTACTTC
TRBJ1-1	.	TRBV6-5	.	CASTKPGTTEAFF	TGTGCCAGCACCAAACCCGGGACCACTGAAGCTTTCTTT
TRBJ1-1	many	TRBV3-1	.	CASSQDDGLGDMNTEAFF	TGTGCCAGCAGCCAAGATGACGGATTAGGGGATATGAACACTGAAGCTTTCTTT
TRBJ2-7	.	TRBV24-1	.	CATSDPGVNEQYF	TGTGCCACCAGTGATCCAGGGGTCAACGAGCAGTACTTC
TRBJ1-1	.	TRBV6-5	.	CASSPTNTEAFF	TGTGCCAGCAGCCCCACGAACACTGAAGCTTTCTTT
TRBJ2-3	few	TRBV19	.	CASSMPIRSSTDTQYF	TGTGCCAGTAGTATGCCTATTAGATCTAGCACAGATACGCAGTATTTT
TRBJ2-7	.	TRBV11-2	TRBD2	CASSLEGLAGPYEQYF	TGTGCCAGCAGCTTAGAGGGACTAGCGGGACCCTACGAGCAGTACTTC
TRBJ2-4	many	TRBV3-1	.	CASSQNTGIQYF	TGTGCCAGCAGCCAAAATACTGGCATTCAGTACTTC
TRBJ2-7	many	TRBV6-5	TRBD2	CASSSLGSGGAYEQYF	TGTGCCAGCAGTTCCCTTGGAAGCGGGGGGGCTTACGAGCAGTACTTC
TRBJ2-3	.	TRBV6-1	.	CASSEIGVTDTQYF	TGTGCCAGCAGTGAAATAGGAGTCACAGATACGCAGTATTTT
TRBJ2-3	.	TRBV10-2	TRBD1	CASSDPQGAWPTDTQYF	TGCGCCAGCAGTGACCCGCAGGGGGCTTGGCCCACAGATACGCAGTATTTT
TRBJ2-2	many	TRBV9	.	CASRKTGTGELFF	TGTGCCAGCAGAAAGACGGGCACCGGGGAGCTGTTTTTT
TRBJ2-5	few	TRBV5-1	TRBD1	CASSLTGGTQETQYF	TGCGCCAGCAGCTTAACAGGGGGCACTCAGGAGACCCAGTACTTC
TRBJ2-7	.	TRBV28	.	CASSSRATVYEQYF	TGTGCCAGCAGTTCAAGAGCCACCGTCTACGAGCAGTACTTC
TRBJ2-1	.	TRBV24-1	.	CATSDPPREQFF	TGTGCCACCAGTGATCCTCCTCGCGAGCAGTTCTTC
TRBJ2-1	.	TRBV6-2/TRBV6-3	.	CASSRLETGNNEQFF	TGTGCCAGCAGCCGCTTGGAGACTGGGAACAATGAGCAGTTCTTC
TRBJ2-3	.	TRBV15	TRBD2	CATGKRERDTQYF	TGTGCCACCGGCAAGCGGGAGCGAGATACGCAGTATTTT
TRBJ2-2	.	TRBV11-2	.	CASSLDQVGELFF	TGTGCCAGCAGCTTAGACCAGGTCGGGGAGCTGTTTTTT
TRBJ2-7	few	TRBV3-1	.	CASSQLGNNEQYF	TGTGCCAGCAGCCAATTAGGGAATAACGAGCAGTACTTC
TRBJ1-4	many	TRBV4-1	.	CASSQVLGITNEKLFF	TGCGCCAGCAGCCAAGTTCTGGGGATAACTAATGAAAAACTGTTTTTT
TRBJ2-7	.	TRBV27	.	CASSLLTEGHEQYF	TGTGCCAGCAGTTTATTGACAGAGGGCCACGAGCAGTACTTC
TRBJ2-2	many	TRBV30	.	CAWSRDIVNTGELFF	TGTGCCTGGAGTCGGGACATCGTGAACACCGGGGAGCTGTTTTTT
TRBJ2-7	.	TRBV12-3/TRBV12-4	.	CASSPLVGEQYF	TGTGCCAGCAGTCCCTTGGTAGGAGAGCAGTACTTC
TRBJ2-1	many	TRBV7-3	.	CASSLILSNEQFF	TGTGCCAGCAGCTTAATACTATCAAATGAGCAGTTCTTC
TRBJ2-3	.	TRBV29-1	.	CSVEVVMGTDTQYF	TGCAGCGTTGAAGTGGTGATGGGGACAGATACGCAGTATTTT
TRBJ2-1	few	TRBV5-1	TRBD2	CASSFPLSGGAVEQFF	TGCGCCAGCAGCTTTCCACTTAGCGGGGGGGCGGTTGAGCAGTTCTTC
TRBJ1-2	many	TRBV7-9	.	CASSPTEDLYGYTF	TGTGCCAGCAGCCCGACGGAGGATCTCTATGGCTACACCTTC
TRBJ1-6	.	TRBV10-2	.	CASSQILSSYNSPLHF	TGCGCCAGCAGCCAGATCCTCAGCTCCTATAATTCACCCCTCCACTTT
TRBJ2-1	.	TRBV6-6	TRBD2	CASKIPGSGKIEQFF	TGTGCCAGCAAGATACCGGGTAGCGGGAAGATTGAGCAGTTCTTC
TRBJ2-7	.	TRBV5-1	TRBD1	CASSSPSFQRQGADEQYF	TGCGCCAGCAGCTCCCCTTCCTTCCAGCGACAGGGGGCCGACGAGCAGTACTTC
TRBJ2-1	few	TRBV6-1	TRBD1	CASRRRTGVYNEQFF	TGTGCCAGCAGAAGACGGACAGGGGTCTACAATGAGCAGTTCTTC
TRBJ2-7	.	TRBV5-1	.	CASSFSNRDYEQYF	TGCGCCAGCAGCTTCAGTAACAGGGATTACGAGCAGTACTTC
TRBJ1-2	.	TRBV30	.	CASHQQSGGYTF	TGTGCCTCCCATCAACAATCAGGGGGCTACACCTTC
TRBJ2-5	many	TRBV18	TRBD1	CASSLLGTASLETQYF	TGTGCCAGCTCACTGCTTGGGACAGCCTCATTAGAGACCCAGTACTTC
TRBJ2-1	.	TRBV29-1	.	CSVGVIGSEQFF	TGCAGCGTTGGGGTAATAGGAAGTGAGCAGTTCTTC
TRBJ2-1	.	TRBV6-1	.	CASSELKGPAEQFF	TGTGCCAGCAGTGAACTTAAGGGCCCGGCTGAGCAGTTCTTC
TRBJ1-4	many	TRBV5-1	.	CASSLTSDRIEKLFF	TGCGCCAGCAGCTTGACGTCAGACCGAATAGAAAAACTGTTTTTT
TRBJ2-6	.	TRBV19	.	CASSIAGTGANVLTF	TGTGCCAGTAGTATTGCAGGGACCGGGGCCAACGTCCTGACTTTC
TRBJ2-5	.	TRBV20-1	TRBD2	CSASGLAAQETQYF	TGCAGTGCTTCGGGACTAGCGGCGCAAGAGACCCAGTACTTC
TRBJ2-7	few	TRBV7-9	TRBD1	CASSLPSRLRGEQYF	TGTGCCAGCAGCTTGCCGAGTCGGCTCAGGGGGGAGCAGTACTTC
TRBJ2-7	.	TRBV5-1	TRBD1	CASSLDTGGRYEQYF	TGCGCCAGCAGCTTGGATACAGGGGGCCGGTACGAGCAGTACTTC
TRBJ1-1	few	TRBV19	TRBD1	CASSLQGAPLAFF	TGTGCCAGTAGTCTACAGGGGGCACCCCTTGCTTTCTTT
TRBJ2-7	few	TRBV20-1	TRBD2	CSAGPLAGATYEQYF	TGCAGTGCTGGCCCTCTAGCGGGAGCTACCTACGAGCAGTACTTC
TRBJ2-7	few	TRBV5-1	TRBD1	CASSPRDSGFPHEQYF	TGCGCCAGCAGCCCTAGGGACAGTGGGTTTCCTCACGAGCAGTACTTC
TRBJ2-1	.	TRBV6-4	.	CASSRLWTASSYNEQFF	TGTGCCAGCAGTCGGCTCTGGACAGCTAGCTCCTACAATGAGCAGTTCTTC
TRBJ2-5	many	TRBV19	.	CASSPPGETQYF	TGTGCCAGTAGTCCACCCGGGGAGACCCAGTACTTC
TRBJ1-1	few	TRBV2	.	CASSRPKVLNTEAFF	TGTGCCAGCAGTCGCCCGAAAGTGCTGAACACTGAAGCTTTCTTT
TRBJ2-1	.	TRBV3-1	.	CASSQEMSGGPDEQFF	TGTGCCAGCAGCCAAGAAATGAGCGGAGGGCCGGATGAGCAGTTCTTC
TRBJ2-5	few	TRBV3-1	.	CASSQVLKQETQYF	TGTGCCAGCAGCCAAGTACTCAAACAAGAGACCCAGTACTTC
TRBJ2-1	few	TRBV5-5	.	CASSRTAPVHEQFF	TGTGCCAGCAGCCGCACAGCCCCTGTCCATGAGCAGTTCTTC
TRBJ2-2	few	TRBV7-9	.	CASSLGGSGTGELFF	TGTGCCAGCAGCTTAGGCGGTAGCGGCACCGGGGAGCTGTTTTTT